This passage covers 21 T cell receptor beta chains from one sample sequenced in a study of beta chain features in type 1 diabetes (dated by TCRdb to the late 2010s). Library generation was performed with the immunoSEQ multiplex PCR assay. The entire isolated RNA was reverse transcribed using the High Capacity cDNA Reverse Transcription Kit, and thus expressed TCRB transcripts were sequenced. TCRdb took over this immuneACCESS table, retaining in-frame rearrangements with V and J assigned. Such tables are incomplete; in checked studies, under half of the missing clones stem from an unresolved V gene, and the remainder is unexplained. This sample gives 300,000 to 450,000 clones in total; 10% to 15% of them show up just once. The top ten clones comprise roughly 0.015% of the sample. The specimen was naive CD4+ T cells from blood. In the paper's terms, the cell subset or site label means: true naive CD4+ T cells. These receptors all stem from a man between 18 and 35 years old in good health.

The rearrangement joins TRBV10-2 to TRBJ2-7, with 11 bases aligning to TRBD2. Germline assignment: CDR1 WSHSY and CDR2 SAAADI. This CDR3 spans 14 amino acids. Trimming removed 10 bases from V and 3 bases from J; junction bases left unmatched: 8. CDR3 DNA sequence: TGCGCCACCACAACGCTAGCGGGAGGCTACGAGCAGTACTTC. Protein sequence: CATTTLAGGYEQYF.

This clone was seen a handful of times. The chain joins TRBV7-9 to TRBJ2-7; 10 nucleotides agree with TRBD1. Germline V lookup: CDR1 SEHNR, CDR2 FQNEAQ (reference sequence). The junction had 5 bases not matched to a gene; V was cut back by 5 bases and J by 7 bases. The CDR3 consists of 13 residues. Here the CDR3 reads CASSTSGQGEQYF. CDR3 bases: TGTGCCAGCAGCACATCGGGACAGGGGGAGCAGTACTTC.

J is TRBJ2-5 and V is TRBV28; 9 nucleotides agree with TRBD1. This CDR3 comprises 15 residues. Looked up from germline, CDR1 is MDHEN and CDR2 is SYDVKM. V shed 5 bases and J 5 bases; nucleotides not matched to a gene: 9. CDR3 protein: CASSPADRGTETQYF. The CDR3 DNA follows: TGTGCCAGCAGTCCGGCGGACAGGGGCACGGAGACCCAGTACTTC.

J is TRBJ1-1 and V is TRBV6-5; TRBD1 might be the D (6 bases). The CDR3 is 13 amino acids. Germline values: CDR1 MNHEY, CDR2 SVGAGI. The germline V and J ends were trimmed by 8 bases and 12 bases, with 22 bases remaining between them. The CDR3 sequence is CASGPAGAYRTFF. For the CDR3, the DNA is TGTGCCAGCGGGCCGGCGGGGGCCTATAGAACTTTCTTT.

This clone was detected only a few times. V usage is TRBV30 and J usage is TRBJ2-3; perhaps TRBD2 as D (6 bases). This CDR3 comprises 14 residues. CDR1 and CDR2 from the germline V gene are GTSNPN and SVGIG (reference sequence). Trimming left V 8 bases short and J 2 bases short, with 17 bases between. CDR3 DNA: TGTGCCGGAGGTAGGGAGGCCACCACAGATACGCAGTATTTT. Protein: CAGGREATTDTQYF. Supplemented by reference TRBV30 and TRBJ2-3, the full variable domain reads SQTIHQWPATLVQPVGSPLSLECTVEGTSNPNLYWYRQAAGRGLQLLFYSVGIGQISSEVPQNLSASRPQDRQFILSSKKLLLSDSGFYLCAGGREATTDTQYFGPGTRLTVL.

This clone was seen a few times. The chain is built from TRBV28 and TRBJ2-1; 8 bases match TRBD2. The CDR3 totals 13 residues. With 6 bases clipped from V and 4 bases from J, the junction kept 2 bases outside the gene matches. Looked up from germline, CDR1 is MDHEN and CDR2 is SYDVKM. The CDR3: CASRSGGYNEQFF. The CDR3 region has the DNA TGTGCCAGCAGAAGCGGGGGATACAATGAGCAGTTCTTC. The whole variable domain, filled in from reference TRBV28 and TRBJ2-1, reads DVKVTQSSRYLVKRTGEKVFLECVQDMDHENMFWYRQDPGLGLRLIYFSYDVKMKEKGDIPEGYSVSREKKERFSLILESASTNQTSMYLCASRSGGYNEQFFGPGTRLTVL.

The V gene is TRBV28, the J gene TRBJ2-1; 13 positions agree with TRBD2. Trimming took 5 bases from V and 3 from J; bases not matched to a gene: 7. The germline V gene has CDR1 MDHEN and CDR2 SYDVKM. This CDR3 is 17 amino acids long. The chain's CDR3 is CASSAGTSGKRYNEQFF. The CDR3 nucleotides read TGTGCCAGCAGTGCAGGGACTAGCGGGAAACGCTACAATGAGCAGTTCTTC. The full variable domain, with the rest looked up from reference TRBV28 and TRBJ2-1, is DVKVTQSSRYLVKRTGEKVFLECVQDMDHENMFWYRQDPGLGLRLIYFSYDVKMKEKGDIPEGYSVSREKKERFSLILESASTNQTSMYLCASSAGTSGKRYNEQFFGPGTRLTVL.

This clone was counted a few times. The chain is built from TRBV10-3 and TRBJ2-7; 12 positions match TRBD1. This CDR3 comprises 12 residues. V lost 11 bases to trimming and J lost 5 bases; unmatched junction nucleotides: 4. Germline CDR1 and CDR2: ENHRY and SYGVKD. The CDR3, as DNA: TGTGCCCAGGGACAGGGGGCCCACGAGCAGTACTTC. It specifies CAQGQGAHEQYF.

V and J are TRBV2 and TRBJ1-2; perhaps TRBD1 as D (6 bases). The germline V gene has CDR1 SNHLY and CDR2 FYNNEI. The CDR3 covers 13 residues. Trimming took 6 bases from V and 4 from J, leaving 12 bases between them. CDR3 region: CASRPGTRYGYTF. For the CDR3, the DNA is TGTGCCAGCAGGCCCGGGACACGCTATGGCTACACCTTC. The entire variable domain, with the rest obtained from reference TRBV2 and TRBJ1-2, is as follows: EPEVTQTPSHQVTQMGQEVILRCVPISNHLYFYWYRQILGQKVEFLVSFYNNEISEKSEIFDDQFSVERPDGSNFTLKIRSTKLEDSAMYFCASRPGTRYGYTFGSGTRLTVV.

A remark on this clone: Other DNA sequences from this sample encode an identical CDR3 as well. The V and J genes are TRBV27 and TRBJ2-3; D not resolved. CDR3 length: 11 amino acids. V gave up 3 bases and J gave up 6 bases, with 4 bases separating them. Germline V gene sequence: CDR1 MNHEY, CDR2 SMNVEV (reference sequence). The CDR3 here is CASSFADTQYF. The CDR3 bases are TGTGCCAGCAGTTTTGCGGATACGCAGTATTTT.

This clone was observed a handful of times. V and J are TRBV6-5 and TRBJ1-1, with no clear D. V shed 2 bases and J shed 5 bases, with 18 bases lying between them. Germline CDR1 is MNHEY and CDR2 is SVGAGI. The CDR3 totals 16 residues. Here the CDR3 DNA reads TGTGCCAGCAGTTACCATTCGCGGGTAACTTGGACTGAAGCTTTCTTT. Amino acid sequence: CASSYHSRVTWTEAFF.

This clone appeared a few times. This sequence joins TRBV28 and TRBJ2-2; 7 bases are shared with TRBD1. Germline trimming cut 3 bases from V and 6 bases from J; bases unmatched to any gene: 7. Germline V CDR1 and CDR2: MDHEN, SYDVKM. The CDR3 covers 15 residues. Here the CDR3 DNA reads TGTGCCAGCAGTTTTTTCCAGGGGACAGCCGGGGAGCTGTTTTTT. Protein: CASSFFQGTAGELFF.

The chain joins TRBV4-3 to TRBJ2-7; 10 bases are shared with TRBD2. V lost 4 bases and J lost 2; bases outside the gene matches: 5. The CDR3 spans 15 residues. Looked up from germline, CDR1 is LGHNA and CDR2 is YSLEER. In nucleotides, the CDR3 is TGCGCCAGCAGCCCGACTAGCGGGCGAGCCTACGAGCAGTACTTC. Residues: CASSPTSGRAYEQYF.

V is TRBV19 and J is TRBJ2-3, with TRBD2 matching 11 bases. Per the germline V gene, CDR1 is LNHDA and CDR2 is SQIVND (reference sequence). V lost 1 base and J lost 3; bases outside the gene matches: 3. This CDR3 is built from 16 residues. CDR3 coding DNA: TGTGCCAGTAGTATAGGCCGGACTAGCGGGACAGATACGCAGTATTTT. It is translated as CASSIGRTSGTDTQYF.

The chain is built from TRBV9 and TRBJ1-2, with D unresolved. V dropped 3 bases and J dropped 3 bases, with 12 bases sitting between them. This CDR3 contains 14 residues. Germline CDR1 SGDLS, CDR2 YYNGEE. CDR3 bases: TGTGCCAGCAGCGGGCCCCGACGGGACTATGGCTACACCTTC. Protein: CASSGPRRDYGYTF.

The chain is built from TRBV6-5 and TRBJ2-1, with TRBD2 matching 13 bases. Germline CDR1 is MNHEY and CDR2 is SVGAGI. J was trimmed by 5 bases and V by 7 bases; bases with no gene match: 2. The CDR3 spans 14 residues. CDR3 coding DNA: TGTGCCAGCAAGGGACTAGCGGGGAACAATGAGCAGTTCTTC. Translating it yields CASKGLAGNNEQFF.

This clone appeared a few times. The chain is built from TRBV7-9 and TRBJ1-2, with a tentative D call TRBD1 (5 bases). From germline, CDR1 is SEHNR and CDR2 FQNEAQ (reference sequence). Trimming removed 0 bases from V and 4 bases from J, with 12 bases in between. This CDR3 has 15 amino acids. The CDR3 sequence: CASSLARGLGYGYTF. Here the CDR3 DNA reads TGTGCCAGCAGCTTAGCAAGGGGATTGGGCTATGGCTACACCTTC.

The chain combines TRBV2 with TRBJ1-1; the match to TRBD1 covers 9 bases. The V gene's germline CDR1 is SNHLY and CDR2 FYNNEI. With 5 bases clipped from V and 3 bases from J, the junction kept 4 bases outside the gene matches. This CDR3 comprises 14 residues. The CDR3 DNA follows: TGTGCCAGCAGTCCCCGGACAGGGGACACTGAAGCTTTCTTT. This encodes CASSPRTGDTEAFF.

This clone was detected a few times. The chain joins TRBV4-3 to TRBJ2-5; possible D gene TRBD1, 6 bases. Germline V gene lookup returns CDR1 LGHNA and CDR2 YSLEER. The CDR3 is made up of 17 amino acids. Trimming took off 4 bases at V and 5 bases at J, with 23 bases between the two ends. The chain's CDR3 is CASSRLLRDKGGETQYF. The CDR3 coding sequence is TGCGCCAGCAGCCGCCTCCTCCGGGACAAAGGGGGTGAGACCCAGTACTTC.

This clone was found a few times. The chain couples TRBV9 to TRBJ2-5, with D hard to call. CDR1 and CDR2 (germline): SGDLS, YYNGEE. The germline V and J ends were trimmed by 0 bases and 5 bases, with 5 bases remaining between them. The CDR3 is 12 residues long. The DNA of the CDR3 is TGTGCCAGCAGCGTAGTCGAGGAGACCCAGTACTTC. Protein sequence: CASSVVEETQYF.

This clone came up a few times. This chain connects TRBV14 to TRBJ2-3, with TRBD1 matching over 10 bases. V was clipped by 3 bases and J by 7 bases; unmatched bases: 7. This CDR3 has 15 amino acids. Per germline, CDR1 SGHDN and CDR2 FVKESK. CDR3 region: CASSQTGGHRYTQYF. CDR3 DNA: TGTGCCAGCAGCCAGACAGGGGGCCATCGGTATACGCAGTATTTT. Filled out from reference TRBV14 and TRBJ2-3, the complete variable domain reads EAGVTQFPSHSVIEKGQTVTLRCDPISGHDNLYWYRRVMGKEIKFLLHFVKESKQDESGMPNNRFLAERTGGTYSTLKVQPAELEDSGVYFCASSQTGGHRYTQYFGPGTRLTVL.